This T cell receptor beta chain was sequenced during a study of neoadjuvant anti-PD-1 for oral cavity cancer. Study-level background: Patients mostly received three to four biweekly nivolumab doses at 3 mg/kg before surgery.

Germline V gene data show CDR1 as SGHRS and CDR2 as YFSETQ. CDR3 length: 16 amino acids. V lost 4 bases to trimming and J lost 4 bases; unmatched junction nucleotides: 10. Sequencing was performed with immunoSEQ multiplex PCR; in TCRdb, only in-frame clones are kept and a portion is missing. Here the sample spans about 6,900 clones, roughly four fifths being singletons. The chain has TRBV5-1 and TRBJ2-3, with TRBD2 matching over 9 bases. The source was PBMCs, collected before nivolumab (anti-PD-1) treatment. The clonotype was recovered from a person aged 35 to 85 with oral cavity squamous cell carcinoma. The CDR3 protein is CASSPALLAGADTQYF. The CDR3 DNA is TGCGCCAGCAGCCCTGCTTTACTAGCGGGTGCAGATACGCAGTATTTT.